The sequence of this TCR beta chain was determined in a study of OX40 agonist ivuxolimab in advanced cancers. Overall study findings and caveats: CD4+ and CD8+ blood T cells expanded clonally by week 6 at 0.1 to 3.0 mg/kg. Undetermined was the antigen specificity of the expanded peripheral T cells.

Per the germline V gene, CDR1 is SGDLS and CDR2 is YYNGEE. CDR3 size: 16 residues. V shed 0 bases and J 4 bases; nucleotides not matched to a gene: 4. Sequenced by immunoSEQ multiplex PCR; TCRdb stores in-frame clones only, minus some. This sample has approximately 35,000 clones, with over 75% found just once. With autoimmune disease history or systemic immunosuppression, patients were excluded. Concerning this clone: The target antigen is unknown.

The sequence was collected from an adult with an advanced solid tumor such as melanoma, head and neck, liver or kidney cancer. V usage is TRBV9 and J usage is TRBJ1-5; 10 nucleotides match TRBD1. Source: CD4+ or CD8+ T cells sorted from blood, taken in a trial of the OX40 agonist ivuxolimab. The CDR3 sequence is CASSVGGQGGNQPQHF. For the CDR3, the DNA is TGTGCCAGCAGCGTAGGAGGACAGGGGGGGAATCAGCCCCAGCATTTT.